This T cell receptor beta chain was found in a study of identical twins. Whole-study findings and limits: Where out-of-frame alpha sequences were twin-shared, they showed excess low generation probability.

Germline lookup yields CDR1 SGHTA and CDR2 FQGTGA. The CDR3 consists of 16 residues. V lost 0 bases to trimming and J lost 0 bases; unmatched junction nucleotides: 2. TCRdb recomputed calls from the 5' RACE reads with MiXCR, one row per CDR3 protein. The data show 500,000 to 600,000 distinct CDR3 sequences, roughly 21% seen once. This clonotype was counted only a few times. Its antigen is unidentified. These data were likewise used in another study, on T cells expressing NK-cell markers. That source adds: Eight donors were sequenced, seven testing HCMV-seropositive and one testing seronegative. In several experiments, sorting was restricted to alpha-beta TCR T cells by an anti-gamma-delta TCR antibody.

Source material: CD4+ T cells sorted from blood. The V call is TRBV7-3, the J call TRBJ2-1; 7 positions agree with TRBD2. This TCR came from a woman in her late teens or twenties in good health. The CDR3 nucleotides read TGTGCCAGCAGCTTAACGCTAGCGGTCTCCTACAATGAGCAGTTCTTC. Protein sequence: CASSLTLAVSYNEQFF.